These T cell receptor beta chains were read from a single sample in a study of shared clonotypes between healthy human individuals. Only in-frame clones appear in the TCRdb table, and some are missing; sequencing was by immunoSEQ multiplex PCR. There are some 2 million clones in the sample; roughly 96% occur only once, and roughly 0.13% lies in the top ten. Sequencing input: naive CD4+ T cells sorted from blood. These TCRs come from a young man in good health. Each CDR3 is given with its conserved first and last residue. The D gene is left open where the match is weak. Clone size is given for some rows only: seen once, a few or many times, or a class if the clone is expanded.

j_call v_call d_call clone_size cdr3_aa cdr3_nt
TRBJ2-7 TRBV11-2 NA NA CASSLFKLVQSTYEQYF TGTGCCAGCAGCTTATTCAAATTAGTACAGTCGACCTACGAGCAGTACTTC
TRBJ1-3 TRBV12-5 NA NA CASGHYSGNTIYF TGTGCTAGTGGCCATTATTCCGGAAACACCATATATTTT
TRBJ2-5 TRBV2 TRBD2 NA CASSETGLAGTETQYF TGTGCCAGCAGTGAGACGGGACTAGCGGGTACAGAGACCCAGTACTTC
TRBJ1-2 TRBV6-6 TRBD1 NA CASSHDRVDGYTF TGTGCCAGCAGTCACGACAGGGTAGATGGCTACACCTTC
TRBJ1-2 TRBV30 NA NA CAWSGGQGTFRGYTF TGTGCCTGGAGTGGCGGGCAGGGGACATTTAGAGGCTACACCTTC
TRBJ2-3 TRBV7-3 NA NA CASSLKDTQYF TGTGCCAGCAGCTTAAAAGATACGCAGTATTTT
TRBJ1-1 TRBV2 NA NA CASSGTAPTEAFF TGTGCCAGCAGTGGGACAGCCCCGACTGAAGCTTTCTTT
TRBJ2-1 TRBV7-8 TRBD2 NA CASSFGLASYNEQFF TGTGCCAGCAGCTTCGGACTAGCTTCCTACAATGAGCAGTTCTTC
TRBJ2-2 TRBV6-1 TRBD1 once CASSQGQVESTGELFF TGTGCCAGCAGTCAAGGACAGGTAGAGAGCACCGGGGAGCTGTTTTTT
TRBJ1-1 TRBV10-3 NA NA CAISTQGWGFASGGAFF TGTGCCATCAGTACTCAGGGATGGGGTTTCGCCTCCGGGGGAGCTTTCTTT
TRBJ2-7 TRBV11-2 NA NA CASSLGNYEQYF TGTGCCAGCAGCTTAGGAAACTACGAGCAGTACTTC
TRBJ2-6 TRBV2 NA NA CASSEQLTGANVLTF TGTGCCAGCAGTGAACAGCTTACTGGGGCCAACGTCCTGACTTTC
TRBJ1-2 TRBV6-1 NA NA CASRRDGYTF TGTGCCAGCAGGAGGGATGGCTACACCTTC
TRBJ1-4 TRBV6-1 TRBD1 NA CASSEPGQGSGEKLFF TGTGCCAGCAGTGAACCGGGACAGGGATCGGGTGAAAAACTGTTTTTT
TRBJ1-2 TRBV18 TRBD1 NA CASSRRDSNYGYTF TGTGCCAGCTCACGCCGGGACAGCAACTATGGCTACACCTTC
TRBJ2-1 TRBV19 NA NA CASSFGIVVGYNEQFF TGTGCCAGTTCGTTCGGGATAGTAGTGGGCTACAATGAGCAGTTCTTC
TRBJ1-2 TRBV28 NA NA CASSPAPGYGYTF TGTGCCAGCAGCCCCGCCCCAGGGTACGGCTACACCTTC
TRBJ2-5 TRBV2 NA NA CASCRVEKETQYF TGTGCCAGCTGCCGGGTTGAAAAAGAGACCCAGTACTTC
TRBJ1-1 TRBV29-1 TRBD1 NA CSAGQGYTEAFF TGCAGCGCTGGACAGGGGTACACTGAAGCTTTCTTT
TRBJ2-5 TRBV7-9 NA NA CASSRDPVGETQYF TGTGCCAGCAGCCGGGACCCTGTGGGGGAGACCCAGTACTTC
TRBJ1-1 TRBV27 NA NA CASSFPKLGEAFF TGTGCCAGCAGTTTCCCCAAGTTAGGAGAAGCTTTCTTT
TRBJ2-1 TRBV10-3 TRBD2 NA CAIMSSGGNYNEQFF TGTGCCATCATGTCTAGCGGGGGGAATTACAATGAGCAGTTCTTC
TRBJ2-7 TRBV5-1 TRBD2 NA CASSLASGSGSSYEQYF TGCGCCAGCAGCTTGGCCAGTGGTAGCGGGAGCTCCTACGAGCAGTACTTC
TRBJ1-1 TRBV9 NA NA CASSSRLFSEAFF TGTGCCAGCAGCTCCCGACTTTTCTCCGAAGCTTTCTTT
TRBJ1-5 TRBV19 NA NA CASSIAGSNQPQHF TGTGCCAGTAGTATAGCCGGTAGCAATCAGCCCCAGCATTTT
TRBJ1-5 TRBV11-3 NA NA CANLNQPQHF TGTGCCAACCTCAATCAGCCCCAGCATTTT
TRBJ1-6 TRBV25-1 NA NA CASRPGDNSPLHF TGTGCCAGCAGACCAGGTGATAATTCACCCCTCCACTTT
TRBJ1-1 TRBV18 NA NA CASSPYNLDTEAFF TGTGCCAGCTCACCATACAATTTAGACACTGAAGCTTTCTTT
TRBJ1-5 TRBV5-8 NA NA CASSFVKGSWNQPQHF TGTGCCAGCAGCTTCGTTAAGGGGAGTTGGAATCAGCCCCAGCATTTT
TRBJ2-2 TRBV15 NA NA CATSRDRDSGELFF TGTGCCACCAGCAGAGATAGGGATAGCGGGGAGCTGTTTTTT
TRBJ2-3 TRBV4-2 NA NA CASSRLGGDSDTQYF TGTGCCAGCAGTCGTCTTGGAGGGGACTCAGATACGCAGTATTTT
TRBJ2-3 TRBV5-1 TRBD2 NA CASSWRAGGTDTQYF TGCGCCAGCAGCTGGCGAGCGGGAGGAACAGATACGCAGTATTTT
TRBJ1-1 TRBV13 NA NA CASSPGAANTEAFF TGTGCCAGCAGCCCGGGGGCCGCGAACACTGAAGCTTTCTTT